Presented here are 19 T cell receptor beta chains from one specimen sequenced in a study of T cells in Graves' hyperthyroidism and ophthalmopathy. From RNA transcripts, TCR beta CDR3 regions were amplified. The study used the HTBI primer set for a first-round RT-PCR of the TCR CDR3. TCRdb passed the multiplex PCR reads through MiXCR, listing each CDR3 protein once. The sample consists of under 700,000 distinct CDR3 sequences, 16% of them appearing once. Sequencing was done on a sample of blood. The source of these receptors is a woman under 30 with Graves' hyperthyroidism.

This clonotype was observed many times. The genes are TRBV20-1 and TRBJ2-1; no definite D call. With 3 bases removed from V and 1 base from J, the gap between germline ends came to 19 bases. Germline lookup yields CDR1 DFQATT and CDR2 SNEGSKA (reference sequence). The CDR3 totals 17 residues. CDR3 sequence (DNA): TGCAGTGCTAGCCCTGGGCCATCCCTCGCGTCCTACAATGAGCAGTTCTTC. This sequence encodes CSASPGPSLASYNEQFF.

The gene calls are TRBV5-1 and TRBJ1-1, with 8 nucleotides matching TRBD1. The junction had 9 bases not matched to a gene; V was cut back by 4 bases and J by 1 base. CDR3 size: 16 residues. Germline CDR1 SGHRS, CDR2 YFSETQ. CDR3 sequence (DNA): TGCGCCAGCAGCAGGAGACAGGGGAGAACGAACACTGAAGCTTTCTTT. It specifies CASSRRQGRTNTEAFF.

In this sample, this clonotype turned up many times. The rearrangement uses TRBV28 and TRBJ2-1; 13 bases fit TRBD2. The CDR3 is 16 amino acids. From germline, CDR1 is MDHEN and CDR2 SYDVKM. With V trimmed by 4 bases and J by 9 bases, 9 bases remained unmatched. CDR3 sequence (DNA): TGTGCCAGCAGTTCACTAGCGGGAGGGGGGGGGGCTGAGCAGTTCTTC. The encoded protein is CASSSLAGGGGAEQFF.

The V call is TRBV2, the J call TRBJ1-5; D gene unclear. Germline CDR1 is SNHLY and CDR2 is FYNNEI. The CDR3 totals 13 residues. The germline V and J ends were trimmed by 8 bases and 6 bases, with 14 bases remaining between them. The CDR3 DNA follows: TGTGCCAGCGGAGGAAAAATTTCTCAGCCCCAGCATTTT. Its translation is CASGGKISQPQHF.

This rearrangement joins TRBV4-2 to TRBJ1-5, with D unresolved. Germline V CDR1 and CDR2: LGHNA, YNFKEQ. CDR3 length equals 15 residues. V was pared by 0 bases and J by 7 bases, with 13 bases between. CDR3 sequence: CASSQEIEVSQPQHF. In nucleotides, the CDR3 is TGTGCCAGCAGCCAAGAGATAGAGGTCAGCCAGCCCCAGCATTTT.

This clonotype has at least ten counts. The rearrangement uses TRBV11-2 and TRBJ2-3; 11 bases are shared with TRBD2. This CDR3 has 16 amino acids. The germline V gene encodes CDR1 SGHAT and CDR2 FQNNGV. The junction had 10 bases not matched to a gene; V was cut back by 5 bases and J by 6 bases. The CDR3 loop is CASSPGTSGPKDTQYF. For the CDR3, the DNA is TGTGCCAGCAGCCCCGGGACTAGCGGACCTAAGGATACGCAGTATTTT.

The V and J genes are TRBV20-1 and TRBJ2-5; 10 bases align to TRBD2. Germline V CDR1 and CDR2: DFQATT, SNEGSKA (reference sequence). J was trimmed by 8 bases and V by 5 bases; bases with no gene match: 11. The CDR3 spans 14 residues. The CDR3 region has the DNA TGCAGTGCTGGAACTAGCGGGGAGGGCCTCACCCAGTACTTC. Its translation: CSAGTSGEGLTQYF.

This clonotype has a count of ten or more. The rearrangement joins TRBV2 to TRBJ2-2, with 9 bases aligning to TRBD2. CDR1 and CDR2 (germline): SNHLY, FYNNEI. V gave up 7 bases and J gave up 6 bases; unmatched junction bases: 9. The CDR3 runs 15 residues. As DNA, the CDR3 is TGTGCCAGCACGGTGCGGGAGGGCCCATCCGGGGAGCTGTTTTTT. Its protein product is CASTVREGPSGELFF. The full variable domain, completed using reference TRBV2 and TRBJ2-2, is EPEVTQTPSHQVTQMGQEVILRCVPISNHLYFYWYRQILGQKVEFLVSFYNNEISEKSEIFDDQFSVERPDGSNFTLKIRSTKLEDSAMYFCASTVREGPSGELFFGEGSRLTVL.

This clonotype was counted many times. The V gene is TRBV7-9, the J gene TRBJ2-1; 12 bases line up with TRBD2. V lost 4 bases to trimming and J lost 8 bases; unmatched junction nucleotides: 15. The germline V gene has CDR1 SEHNR and CDR2 FQNEAQ (reference sequence). The CDR3 consists of 18 residues. The CDR3 reads CASSYPTSGSQRRDEQFF. The CDR3 nucleotides read TGTGCCAGCAGCTACCCGACTAGCGGGAGTCAGCGCAGGGATGAGCAGTTCTTC.

The chain carries TRBV27 and TRBJ2-3; possibly TRBD2 for D (5 bases). CDR1 and CDR2 from the germline V gene are MNHEY and SMNVEV (reference sequence). CDR3 length: 14 residues. V was pared by 4 bases and J by 0 bases, with 8 bases between. CDR3 sequence reads: CASSWESSTDTQYF. The DNA for the CDR3 is TGTGCCAGCAGTTGGGAGTCGAGCACAGATACGCAGTATTTT.

V and J are TRBV4-3 and TRBJ2-1; TRBD2 matches at 7 bases. The CDR3 spans 15 residues. V was pared by 0 bases and J by 8 bases, with 7 bases of the junction left unmatched. Germline V gene lookup returns CDR1 LGHNA and CDR2 YSLEER. The CDR3 is CASSQDRGGVYEQFF. The CDR3 DNA sequence: TGCGCCAGCAGCCAAGATAGGGGAGGGGTCTATGAGCAGTTCTTC.

This clonotype was picked up a small number of times. V gene TRBV5-6 combines with J gene TRBJ1-5; D ambiguous. Germline V CDR1 and CDR2: SGHDT, YYEEEE. The CDR3 is 12 residues long. Deletions cut 0 bases from V and 9 bases from J, with 7 bases between. The CDR3 DNA is TGTGCCAGCAGCTTGGCCGGACGGCCCCAGCATTTT. Its protein is CASSLAGRPQHF.

In this sample, this clonotype turned up many times. This rearrangement joins TRBV2 to TRBJ1-2; no reliable D call. The V gene's germline CDR1 is SNHLY and CDR2 FYNNEI. V lost 2 bases to trimming and J lost 3 bases, with 10 bases between them. The CDR3 contains 14 residues. CDR3 residues: CASSERREDYGYTF. The DNA for the CDR3 is TGTGCCAGCAGTGAAAGGCGGGAAGACTATGGCTACACCTTC. Based on the CDR3 plus reference TRBV2 and TRBJ1-2, the full variable domain is EPEVTQTPSHQVTQMGQEVILRCVPISNHLYFYWYRQILGQKVEFLVSFYNNEISEKSEIFDDQFSVERPDGSNFTLKIRSTKLEDSAMYFCASSERREDYGYTFGSGTRLTVV.

The rearrangement links TRBV11-3 to TRBJ2-7; D might be TRBD1 (5 bases). The germline CDR1 and CDR2 sequences are SGHNT and YENEEA. The V gene lost 1 base and the J gene lost 1 base, with 8 bases spanning the gap. This CDR3 comprises 14 residues. The CDR3 sequence: CASSLADRSYEQYF. Written as DNA, the CDR3 is TGTGCCAGCAGCTTAGCTGACAGATCCTACGAGCAGTACTTC.

This clonotype came up many times. The J gene is TRBJ1-2, the V gene TRBV18; D gene uncertain. The CDR3 runs 13 residues. Trimming shortened V by 3 bases and J by 2 bases, and 7 bases separated the two germline ends. Germline assignment: CDR1 KGHSH and CDR2 LQKENI. The CDR3 sequence is CASSPSENYGYTF. In DNA form, the CDR3 reads TGTGCCAGCTCACCTTCCGAGAACTATGGCTACACCTTC.

This clonotype was counted only a few times. Here the CDR3 reads CASSERFPPQSNQPQHF. DNA of the CDR3: TGTGCCAGCAGTGAAAGGTTCCCCCCACAGTCCAATCAGCCCCAGCATTTT. The chain links TRBV6-1 to TRBJ1-5; D gene unclear. The CDR3 is made up of 17 amino acids. Germline assignment: CDR1 MNHNS and CDR2 SASEGT. V dropped 2 bases and J dropped 3 bases, with 17 bases sitting between them.

The sample holds many counts of this clonotype. This chain joins TRBV27 and TRBJ2-3; 7 bases align to TRBD2. Per the germline V gene, CDR1 is MNHEY and CDR2 is SMNVEV (reference sequence). The CDR3 is 15 amino acids. The V gene end was trimmed by 3 bases and the J gene end by 0 bases; junction bases not matched to a gene: 3. This chain's CDR3 is CASSFAGASTDTQYF. The DNA for the CDR3 is TGTGCCAGCAGTTTTGCGGGAGCCAGCACAGATACGCAGTATTTT.

A few counts support this clonotype. This chain joins TRBV4-1 and TRBJ1-6; no clear D. This CDR3 has 12 residues. CDR1 and CDR2 from the germline V gene are MGHRA and YSYEKL. V was pared by 1 base and J by 10 bases, with 5 bases between. This CDR3 is CASSQVRSPLHF. The CDR3 coding sequence is TGCGCCAGCAGCCAAGTACGGTCACCCCTCCACTTT.

This clonotype has at least ten counts. The rearrangement links TRBV10-3 to TRBJ2-2; D is possibly TRBD2 (6 bases). This CDR3 contains 15 residues. V shed 3 bases and J shed 0 bases, with 8 bases lying between them. The germline V gene has CDR1 ENHRY and CDR2 SYGVKD. The CDR3 reads CAISELAANTGELFF. CDR3 DNA: TGTGCCATCAGTGAACTAGCTGCGAACACCGGGGAGCTGTTTTTT.